This is a list of T cell receptor beta chains from one sample in a study of blood T cell repertoires in COVID-19. Assay: immunoSEQ multiplex PCR; the TCRdb copy retains only in-frame clones and omits some. In the table there are 89,000 or so clones, about 95% of which are singletons. The sample comprised peripheral blood. The receptors shown here come from a human donor with active COVID-19. The donor label of this sample is uncertain. Both conserved end residues are part of each CDR3. D genes are given only for firm matches. Not every row has a clone size; where given, it reads once, few, many or a size class.

CDR3 protein: CASRRDREANTQYF
CDR3 DNA: TGTGCCAGCAGGAGGGACAGGGAGGCAAATACGCAGTATTTT
J gene: TRBJ2-3
V gene: TRBV6-4
clone size: NA
D gene: TRBD1

CDR3 protein: CASTRTVSETQYF
CDR3 DNA: TGTGCCAGCACCCGGACAGTTTCAGAGACCCAGTACTTC
J gene: TRBJ2-5
V gene: TRBV6-5
clone size: NA
D gene: NA

CDR3 protein: CASSLIAGAYNEQFF
CDR3 DNA: TGTGCCAGCAGTCTAATAGCGGGGGCCTACAATGAGCAGTTCTTC
J gene: TRBJ2-1
V gene: TRBV27
clone size: NA
D gene: TRBD2

CDR3 protein: CASSLNRTGIDNEQFF
CDR3 DNA: TGTGCCAGCAGTTTAAATAGGACAGGGATCGACAATGAGCAGTTCTTC
J gene: TRBJ2-1
V gene: TRBV27
clone size: NA
D gene: TRBD1

CDR3 protein: CASSLTPGLSGQFF
CDR3 DNA: TGTGCCAGCAGCTTGACCCCGGGACTCTCAGGGCAGTTCTTC
J gene: TRBJ2-1
V gene: TRBV7-2
clone size: NA
D gene: NA

CDR3 protein: CASSYGTDNNSPLHF
CDR3 DNA: TGCGCCAGCAGCTACGGGACAGACAATAATTCACCCCTCCACTTT
J gene: TRBJ1-6
V gene: TRBV5-1
clone size: NA
D gene: TRBD1

CDR3 protein: CASSEFIGGQTRAGYTF
CDR3 DNA: TGTGCCAGCAGTGAATTTATAGGAGGCCAAACAAGGGCGGGCTACACCTTC
J gene: TRBJ1-2
V gene: TRBV6-1
clone size: NA
D gene: NA

CDR3 protein: CASSLSINRGNQPQHF
CDR3 DNA: TGTGCCAGCAGTTTATCGATAAACAGGGGCAATCAGCCCCAGCATTTT
J gene: TRBJ1-5
V gene: TRBV27
clone size: NA
D gene: NA

CDR3 protein: CASRQAGGATDTQYF
CDR3 DNA: TGTGCCAGCAGACAAGCGGGGGGGGCCACAGATACGCAGTATTTT
J gene: TRBJ2-3
V gene: TRBV27
clone size: NA
D gene: TRBD2

CDR3 protein: CASSQGSSYNEQFF
CDR3 DNA: TGTGCCAGCTCCCAGGGGAGCTCCTACAATGAGCAGTTCTTC
J gene: TRBJ2-1
V gene: TRBV27
clone size: once
D gene: NA

CDR3 protein: CASSLGGTGNSPLHF
CDR3 DNA: TGCGCCAGCAGCTTGGGAGGGACAGGAAATTCACCCCTCCACTTT
J gene: TRBJ1-6
V gene: TRBV5-1
clone size: few
D gene: TRBD1

CDR3 protein: CASSSTGLEANVLTF
CDR3 DNA: TGTGCCAGCAGCTCGACAGGACTAGAGGCCAACGTCCTGACTTTC
J gene: TRBJ2-6
V gene: TRBV7-8
clone size: NA
D gene: NA

CDR3 protein: CASKGLRSRSDTIYF
CDR3 DNA: TGTGCCAGTAAGGGGTTGCGGTCACGGTCCGACACCATATATTTT
J gene: TRBJ1-3
V gene: TRBV19
clone size: once
D gene: NA

CDR3 protein: CASSAGQGAYEQYF
CDR3 DNA: TGCGCCAGCAGCGCGGGACAGGGGGCCTACGAGCAGTACTTC
J gene: TRBJ2-7
V gene: TRBV5-1
clone size: NA
D gene: TRBD1

CDR3 protein: CASSVEGLANQPQHF
CDR3 DNA: TGTGCCAGCAGTGTGGAGGGGTTGGCGAATCAGCCCCAGCATTTT
J gene: TRBJ1-5
V gene: TRBV2
clone size: NA
D gene: NA